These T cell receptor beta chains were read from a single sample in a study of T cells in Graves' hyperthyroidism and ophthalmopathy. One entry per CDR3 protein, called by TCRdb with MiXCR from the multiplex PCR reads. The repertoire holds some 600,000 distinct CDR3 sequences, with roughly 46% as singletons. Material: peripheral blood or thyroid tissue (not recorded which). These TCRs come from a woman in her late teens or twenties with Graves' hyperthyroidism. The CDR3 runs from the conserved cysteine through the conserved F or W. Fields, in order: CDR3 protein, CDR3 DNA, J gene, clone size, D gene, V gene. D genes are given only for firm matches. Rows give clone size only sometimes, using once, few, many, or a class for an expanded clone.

CDR3 protein: CAWNGEATGYTF
CDR3 DNA: TGTGCCTGGAACGGGGAAGCAACAGGCTACACCTTC
J gene: TRBJ1-2
clone size: once
D gene: -
V gene: TRBV25-1

CDR3 protein: CASSLRGFGSPLHF
CDR3 DNA: TGTGCCAGCAGTTTACGGGGATTCGGATCACCCCTCCACTTT
J gene: TRBJ1-6
clone size: many
D gene: -
V gene: TRBV2

CDR3 protein: CASSLESGGETQYF
CDR3 DNA: TGTGCCAGCAGTTTGGAATCAGGGGGAGAGACCCAGTACTTC
J gene: TRBJ2-5
clone size: -
D gene: TRBD1
V gene: TRBV12-3/TRBV12-4

CDR3 protein: CSAPREFGETQYF
CDR3 DNA: TGCAGTGCCCCAAGGGAATTCGGGGAGACCCAGTACTTC
J gene: TRBJ2-5
clone size: few
D gene: -
V gene: TRBV20-1

CDR3 protein: CATSDPDTEQFF
CDR3 DNA: TGTGCCACCAGTGACCCGGACACAGAGCAGTTCTTC
J gene: TRBJ2-1
clone size: few
D gene: -
V gene: TRBV24-1

CDR3 protein: CSAERGIGELFF
CDR3 DNA: TGCAGCGCCGAGCGGGGCATCGGGGAGCTGTTTTTT
J gene: TRBJ2-2
clone size: many
D gene: TRBD2
V gene: TRBV29-1

CDR3 protein: CARASQETQYF
CDR3 DNA: TGTGCCAGGGCGAGTCAAGAGACCCAGTACTTC
J gene: TRBJ2-5
clone size: -
D gene: -
V gene: TRBV25-1

CDR3 protein: CSVERQETEAFF
CDR3 DNA: TGCAGCGTTGAACGACAAGAGACTGAAGCTTTCTTT
J gene: TRBJ1-1
clone size: -
D gene: -
V gene: TRBV29-1

CDR3 protein: CASSLWVGNTIYF
CDR3 DNA: TGTGCCAGCAGCTTATGGGTAGGAAACACCATATATTTT
J gene: TRBJ1-3
clone size: -
D gene: -
V gene: TRBV7-8

CDR3 protein: CASSDGDRGLRQPQHF
CDR3 DNA: TGTGCCAGCAGTGATGGAGACAGGGGGCTACGGCAGCCCCAGCATTTT
J gene: TRBJ1-5
clone size: -
D gene: TRBD1
V gene: TRBV2

CDR3 protein: CASTQGRPETQYF
CDR3 DNA: TGTGCCAGCACTCAGGGAAGACCAGAGACCCAGTACTTC
J gene: TRBJ2-5
clone size: -
D gene: -
V gene: TRBV2

CDR3 protein: CASSLSAAQETQYF
CDR3 DNA: TGTGCCAGCAGCTTATCAGCAGCCCAAGAGACCCAGTACTTC
J gene: TRBJ2-5
clone size: many
D gene: -
V gene: TRBV7-3

CDR3 protein: CASSLGGLAGQANTGELFF
CDR3 DNA: TGTGCCAGCAGCTTAGGAGGACTAGCGGGACAGGCCAACACCGGGGAGCTGTTTTTT
J gene: TRBJ2-2
clone size: -
D gene: TRBD2
V gene: TRBV7-9

CDR3 protein: CASSLRAGLVYEQYF
CDR3 DNA: TGTGCCAGCAGCTTAAGAGCGGGACTAGTTTACGAGCAGTACTTC
J gene: TRBJ2-7
clone size: -
D gene: TRBD2
V gene: TRBV7-3

CDR3 protein: CASSQTAAQYF
CDR3 DNA: TGTGCCAGCAGTCAAACGGCCGCCCAGTACTTC
J gene: TRBJ2-5
clone size: many
D gene: -
V gene: TRBV12-3/TRBV12-4

CDR3 protein: CASSLRRENYGYTF
CDR3 DNA: TGTGCCAGCAGTTTAAGGCGGGAGAACTATGGCTACACCTTC
J gene: TRBJ1-2
clone size: -
D gene: -
V gene: TRBV6-5

CDR3 protein: CASSSISNQPQHF
CDR3 DNA: TGTGCCAGCAGCTCCATAAGCAATCAGCCCCAGCATTTT
J gene: TRBJ1-5
clone size: -
D gene: -
V gene: TRBV7-1

CDR3 protein: CASSMGDRDYEQYF
CDR3 DNA: TGTGCCAGTAGTATGGGGGACAGGGACTACGAGCAGTACTTC
J gene: TRBJ2-7
clone size: few
D gene: TRBD1
V gene: TRBV19

CDR3 protein: CASGRIYQPQHF
CDR3 DNA: TGTGCCAGCGGAAGGATTTATCAGCCCCAGCATTTT
J gene: TRBJ1-5
clone size: few
D gene: -
V gene: TRBV2

CDR3 protein: CATSRDGRRANEKLFF
CDR3 DNA: TGTGCCACCAGCAGAGATGGCAGAAGGGCTAATGAAAAACTGTTTTTT
J gene: TRBJ1-4
clone size: many
D gene: -
V gene: TRBV15

CDR3 protein: CASSQAASGYYEQYF
CDR3 DNA: TGTGCCAGCAGCCAAGCGGCTAGCGGCTACTACGAGCAGTACTTC
J gene: TRBJ2-7
clone size: once
D gene: TRBD2
V gene: TRBV7-6

CDR3 protein: CASSLSKGYNSPLHF
CDR3 DNA: TGTGCCAGCAGTCTATCCAAGGGGTATAATTCACCCCTCCACTTT
J gene: TRBJ1-6
clone size: few
D gene: -
V gene: TRBV10-3

CDR3 protein: CASSYSPDRSYEQYF
CDR3 DNA: TGTGCCAGCAGTTACTCTCCGGACAGATCCTACGAGCAGTACTTC
J gene: TRBJ2-7
clone size: few
D gene: -
V gene: TRBV10-3

CDR3 protein: CASSTDKKYGYTF
CDR3 DNA: TGTGCCAGCAGCACTGACAAGAAATATGGCTACACCTTC
J gene: TRBJ1-2
clone size: -
D gene: -
V gene: TRBV7-9

CDR3 protein: CASSAGGTSGRGEQYF
CDR3 DNA: TGTGCCAGTTCAGCAGGGGGGACTAGCGGGAGAGGCGAGCAGTACTTC
J gene: TRBJ2-7
clone size: -
D gene: TRBD2
V gene: TRBV7-2

CDR3 protein: CASSGGETYNSPLHF
CDR3 DNA: TGTGCCAGCAGTGGAGGGGAAACCTATAATTCACCCCTCCACTTT
J gene: TRBJ1-6
clone size: -
D gene: -
V gene: TRBV2

CDR3 protein: CSVGEGTITGELFF
CDR3 DNA: TGCAGCGTCGGGGAGGGGACAATAACCGGGGAGCTGTTTTTT
J gene: TRBJ2-2
clone size: few
D gene: -
V gene: TRBV29-1

CDR3 protein: CSAIVAQEWDEQYF
CDR3 DNA: TGCAGTGCCATAGTGGCGCAAGAGTGGGACGAGCAGTACTTC
J gene: TRBJ2-7
clone size: many
D gene: -
V gene: TRBV20-1

CDR3 protein: CASSQSKAQETQYF
CDR3 DNA: TGTGCCAGCAGCCAGAGTAAGGCCCAAGAGACCCAGTACTTC
J gene: TRBJ2-5
clone size: -
D gene: -
V gene: TRBV7-3

CDR3 protein: CATSSANRANTYGYTF
CDR3 DNA: TGTGCCACCAGCAGCGCCAACAGGGCTAACACCTATGGCTACACCTTC
J gene: TRBJ1-2
clone size: -
D gene: -
V gene: TRBV15